This T cell receptor (beta chain) comes out of a study of T cell responses to AZD1222 COVID-19 vaccine. Germline V CDR1 and CDR2: SGHTA, FQGNSA. This CDR3 has 13 residues. V was clipped by 1 base and J by 4 bases, with 5 bases between them. The table came from immunoSEQ multiplex PCR; TCRdb's copy has only in-frame clones and leaves some out. The sample has more than 95,000 clones; 90% are singletons. The chain employs TRBV7-2 and TRBJ1-5; unclear D gene. The receptor's source is an adult in good health. The sample here was peripheral blood, taken on day 0 of AZD1222 vaccination. CDR3 in amino acids: CASSLGVNQPQHF. In DNA, the CDR3 is TGTGCCAGCAGCTTAGGCGTAAATCAGCCCCAGCATTTT.